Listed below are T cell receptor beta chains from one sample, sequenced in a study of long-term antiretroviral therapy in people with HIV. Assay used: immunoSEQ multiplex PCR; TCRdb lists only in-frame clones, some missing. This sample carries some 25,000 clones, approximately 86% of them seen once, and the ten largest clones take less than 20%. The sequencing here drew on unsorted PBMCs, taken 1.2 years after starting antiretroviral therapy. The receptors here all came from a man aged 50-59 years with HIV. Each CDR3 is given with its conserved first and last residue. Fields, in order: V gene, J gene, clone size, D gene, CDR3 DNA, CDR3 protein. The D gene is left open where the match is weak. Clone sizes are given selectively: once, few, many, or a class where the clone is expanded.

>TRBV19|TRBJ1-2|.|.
TGTGCCAGTAGTATAGTAGCCGAACAGCTCTACTATGGCTACACCTTC
CASSIVAEQLYYGYTF
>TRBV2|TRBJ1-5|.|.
TGTGCCAGCACCGAAGCCGCCCTGACAGCCTATAGCAATCAGCCCCAGCATTTT
CASTEAALTAYSNQPQHF
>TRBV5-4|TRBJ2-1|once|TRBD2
TGTGCCAGCAGCTTGAGTCCCCTAGCGGGGGTTTCCTACAATGAGCAGTTCTTC
CASSLSPLAGVSYNEQFF
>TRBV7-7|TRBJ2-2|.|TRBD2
TGTGCTAGCGGGGGGAGCTTATCCACGAAAGTTGACACCGGGGAGCTGTTTTTT
CASGGSLSTKVDTGELFF
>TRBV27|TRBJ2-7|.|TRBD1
TGTGCCAGCAGTCCTACCGGGACAGGGGCCTACGAGCAGTACTTC
CASSPTGTGAYEQYF
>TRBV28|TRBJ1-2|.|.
TGTGCCAGCAGTTCGCCCGGAGGAGGGGAAGGCTATGGCTACACCTTC
CASSSPGGGEGYGYTF
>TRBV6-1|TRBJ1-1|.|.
TGTGCCAGCAGTGAACACCGATTGAACACTGAAGCTTTCTTT
CASSEHRLNTEAFF
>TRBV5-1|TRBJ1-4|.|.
TGCGCCAGCAGCCCCGGGACTGTCGGGGAAAAACTGTTTTTT
CASSPGTVGEKLFF
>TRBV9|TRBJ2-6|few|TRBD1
TGTGCCAGCAGCGTTGGGACAGGGGCTGGGGCCAACGTCCTGACTTTC
CASSVGTGAGANVLTF
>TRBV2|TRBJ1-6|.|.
TGTGCCAGCCGGCAAGGACAGTATAATTCACCCCTCCACTTT
CASRQGQYNSPLHF
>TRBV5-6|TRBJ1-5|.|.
TGTGCCAGCAGCTTTGGGGCTGGTCAGCCCCAGCATTTT
CASSFGAGQPQHF
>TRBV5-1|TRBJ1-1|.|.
TGCGCCAGCAGCTCCCCGGACGGAACTGAAGCTTTCTTT
CASSSPDGTEAFF
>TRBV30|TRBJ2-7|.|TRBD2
TGTGCCTGGAGAGGACTAGCGGGGGCACCCTACGAGCAGTACTTC
CAWRGLAGAPYEQYF
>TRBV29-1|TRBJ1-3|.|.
TGCAGCGTCGGTGATTGGGGAAACACCATATATTTT
CSVGDWGNTIYF
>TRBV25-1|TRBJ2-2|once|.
TGTGCCAGCAGTGGCAGTTCGAACACCGGGGAGCTGTTTTTT
CASSGSSNTGELFF
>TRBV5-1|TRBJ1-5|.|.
TGCGCCAGCAGCTTGGGGGGTAGCAATCAGCCCCAGCATTTT
CASSLGGSNQPQHF
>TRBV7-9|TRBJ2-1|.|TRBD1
TGTGCCAGCAGCTTAGTACAGGGGATGACCAATGAGCAGTTCTTC
CASSLVQGMTNEQFF
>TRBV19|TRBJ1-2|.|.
TGTGCCAGTTCTGAGGGACTTGGTGGCTACACCTTC
CASSEGLGGYTF
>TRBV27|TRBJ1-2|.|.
TGTGCCAGCAGTGGGATGGACTATGGCTACACCTTC
CASSGMDYGYTF
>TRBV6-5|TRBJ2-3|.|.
TGTGCCAGCAGGCCCACGGGGCGTCTTGATACGCAGTATTTT
CASRPTGRLDTQYF
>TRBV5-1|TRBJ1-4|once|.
TGCGCCAGCAGCTTGGCGAAAGCTAATGAAAAACTGTTTTTT
CASSLAKANEKLFF
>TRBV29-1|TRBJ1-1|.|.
TGCAGCGTTGAAGAAGGGGGGTGGCGGAACACTGAAGCTTTCTTT
CSVEEGGWRNTEAFF
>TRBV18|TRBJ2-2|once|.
TGTGCCAGCTCACCTCCTGGGGTAGGGACGTACACCGGGGAGCTGTTTTTT
CASSPPGVGTYTGELFF
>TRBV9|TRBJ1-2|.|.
TGTGCCAGCAGCGTATACAGGGTGTATGGCTACACCTTC
CASSVYRVYGYTF
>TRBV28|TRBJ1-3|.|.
TGTGCCAGCAGTTTGGGGGGGGGAAGGTCTGGAAACACCATATATTTT
CASSLGGGRSGNTIYF
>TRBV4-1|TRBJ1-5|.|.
TGCGCCAGCAGCCAAGCGGCACCTAGCAATCAGCCCCAGCATTTT
CASSQAAPSNQPQHF
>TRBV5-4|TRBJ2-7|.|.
TGTGCCAGCAGCCCGGCAGGGGCCTACGAGCAGTACTTC
CASSPAGAYEQYF
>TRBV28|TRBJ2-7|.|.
TGTGCCAGCAGAGAAGACAGAGCTACGAGTAAGTACGAGCAGTACTTC
CASREDRATSKYEQYF
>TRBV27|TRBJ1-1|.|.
TGTGCCAGCAGTTTTGGGTATGGCACTGAAGCTTTCTTT
CASSFGYGTEAFF
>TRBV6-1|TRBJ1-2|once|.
TGTGCCAGCAGTGGAGGGAAATACTATGGCTACACCTTC
CASSGGKYYGYTF
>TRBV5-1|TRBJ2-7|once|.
TGCGCCAGCAGCCATGGAGTCGACGGATACGAGCAGTACTTC
CASSHGVDGYEQYF
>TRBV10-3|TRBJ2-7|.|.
TGTGCCATCAGCCGGGACGGCTACGAGCAGTACTTC
CAISRDGYEQYF
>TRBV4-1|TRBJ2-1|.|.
TGCGCCAGCAGCCAAAAGCAGGGACCCCTCTACTACAATGAGCAGTTCTTC
CASSQKQGPLYYNEQFF
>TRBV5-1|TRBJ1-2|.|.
TGCGCCAGCAGCTTGGGGGGGGTCTCCTATGGCTACACCTTC
CASSLGGVSYGYTF
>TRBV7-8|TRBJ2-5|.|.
TGTGCCAGCAGCTTAGCGCGAATGGGCAGACCCCAAGAGACCCAGTACTTC
CASSLARMGRPQETQYF
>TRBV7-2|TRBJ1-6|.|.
TGTGCCAGCAGCTTAGAGGGAAGCGGTAGGGCACCCCTCCACTTT
CASSLEGSGRAPLHF
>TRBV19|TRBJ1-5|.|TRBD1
TGTGCCAGTAGTATTACAGGGGGCCGGAGCAATCAGCCCCAGCATTTT
CASSITGGRSNQPQHF
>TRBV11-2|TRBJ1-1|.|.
TGTGCCAGCAGCTTAACCAGAAACACTGAAGCTTTCTTT
CASSLTRNTEAFF
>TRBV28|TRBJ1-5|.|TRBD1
TGTGCCAGCAGTCTAGGGACAGGGAAAGGTCAGCCCCAGCATTTT
CASSLGTGKGQPQHF
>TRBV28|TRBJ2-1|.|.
TGTGCCAGCAGTTTTGGGCCTAACGGGGCGCACAATGAGCAGTTCTTC
CASSFGPNGAHNEQFF
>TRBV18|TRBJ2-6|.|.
TGTGCCAGCTCATCTAGGTACACCGATTCGGAACAGGGTGAAAGGGACTCTGGGGCCAACGTCCTGACTTTC
CASSSRYTDSEQGERDSGANVLTF